This T cell receptor (beta chain) was recovered during a study of T cell responses to AZD1222 COVID-19 vaccine. TCRdb's copy holds only in-frame clones and misses some; the assay was immunoSEQ multiplex PCR. The table has 150,000 to 200,000 clones, 80% to 90% seen once. V lost 3 bases and J lost 6, with 15 bases in between. Germline assignment: CDR1 LGHNA and CDR2 YNFKEQ. CDR3 length: 15 amino acids. Specimen: peripheral blood, collected 28 days after the second AZD1222 dose. The V call is TRBV4-2, the J call TRBJ1-3; tentatively, D is TRBD1 (5 bases). This sequence was found in an adult who received the AZD1222 COVID-19 vaccine. The CDR3 DNA is TGTGCCAGCAGCCAGACGGGGGTTCCCCTAAACACCATATATTTT. As protein: CASSQTGVPLNTIYF.